These 17 T cell receptor beta chains share one sample of origin, sequenced in a study of CD8+ T cells in alopecia areata. RNA was isolated and reverse transcribed to cDNA, the sequencing template. Here immunoSEQ multiplex PCR was the method, and the copy in TCRdb shows in-frame clones only, minus some. Of roughly 140,000 clones listed, 40% to 65% are singletons. The sequencing here drew on CD4+ T cells sorted from blood, taken at week 0. The receptors derive from a human donor with alopecia areata.

There are a few counts of this clone. The chain uses TRBV20-1 and TRBJ1-1; no reliable D call. Germline CDR1 and CDR2: DFQATT and SNEGSKA (reference sequence). This CDR3 is 11 amino acids long. CDR3 bases: TGCAGGAGCCAGGTGAACACTGAAGCTTTCTTT. Protein sequence: CRSQVNTEAFF.

This clone was observed a few times. The chain combines TRBV7-9 with TRBJ1-2; D is uncertain. V lost 3 bases to trimming and J lost 9 bases, with 14 bases between them. CDR1 is SEHNR, CDR2 FQNEAQ, per germline (reference sequence). The length of the CDR3 is 13 residues. CDR3: CASSFGQKMSYTF. The CDR3 bases are TGTGCCAGCAGCTTCGGGCAGAAGATGAGCTACACCTTC.

The chain employs TRBV2 and TRBJ1-1; D ambiguous. The length of the CDR3 is 15 residues. Per germline, CDR1 SNHLY and CDR2 FYNNEI. V was trimmed by 6 bases and J by 1 base, leaving 15 bases between them. The CDR3 loop reads CASRGRISTNTEAFF. The CDR3, as DNA: TGTGCCAGCAGGGGAAGGATTAGTACGAACACTGAAGCTTTCTTT.

This chain links TRBV7-2 with TRBJ2-5; 8 bases are a match to TRBD2. This CDR3 has 16 residues. Looked up from germline, CDR1 is SGHTA and CDR2 is FQGNSA. The junction had 15 bases not matched to a gene; V was cut back by 7 bases and J by 5 bases. The CDR3 sequence: CASTIVAGPGFETQYF. CDR3 nucleotide sequence: TGTGCCAGCACTATAGTAGCGGGACCCGGCTTCGAGACCCAGTACTTC.

This clone was counted a few times. The genes are TRBV27 and TRBJ2-2, with TRBD2 matching over 10 bases. The CDR3 has 16 amino acids. The V segment lost 6 bases and the J segment 7 bases; nucleotides outside the gene matches: 11. The germline V gene has CDR1 MNHEY and CDR2 SMNVEV (reference sequence). The CDR3 DNA sequence: TGTGCCAGCAGCCCAGAAGCGGGAGGGCCGTTCGGGGAGCTGTTTTTT. Translation gives CASSPEAGGPFGELFF.

The chain has TRBV30 and TRBJ2-7; tentative D call: TRBD2 (6 bases). In germline, CDR1 is GTSNPN, CDR2 SVGIG (reference sequence). This CDR3 comprises 14 residues. Deletions cut 4 bases from V and 2 bases from J, with 15 bases between. The CDR3 loop reads CAWTGAGTPYEQYF. As DNA, the CDR3 is TGTGCCTGGACTGGGGCGGGAACCCCCTACGAGCAGTACTTC.

This clone was counted only a few times. The chain carries TRBV29-1 and TRBJ2-5; TRBD2 aligns across 8 bases. The CDR3 contains 17 residues. With 5 bases clipped from V and 1 base from J, the junction kept 15 bases outside the gene matches. CDR1 SQVTM and CDR2 ANQGSEA come from the germline V gene. CDR3: CSVIAPRGGRFQETQYF. The CDR3 DNA reads as TGCAGCGTTATTGCTCCTCGGGGCGGGAGGTTCCAAGAGACCCAGTACTTC.

The chain recombines TRBV10-2 with TRBJ1-5; D perhaps matches TRBD1 (6 bases). The germline gives CDR1 WSHSY, CDR2 SAAADI. This CDR3 region has 12 residues. The ends were cut back, 6 bases at V and 5 bases at J, with 8 bases in the middle. This CDR3 reads CASRTGDQPQHF. The CDR3 DNA reads as TGCGCCAGCAGGACAGGCGATCAGCCCCAGCATTTT.

V is TRBV29-1 and J is TRBJ2-2; D is ambiguous. Trimming removed 2 bases from V and 5 bases from J, with 9 bases in between. The CDR3 has 13 residues. Germline CDR1 SQVTM, CDR2 ANQGSEA. Written as DNA, the CDR3 is TGCAGCGTTGAAAGGCAGCTAACCGGGGAGCTGTTTTTT. Protein: CSVERQLTGELFF.

Only one count was recorded for this clone. This chain links TRBV7-9 with TRBJ2-3; unclear D gene. CDR3 length equals 12 residues. With 1 base removed from V and 8 bases from J, the gap between germline ends came to 7 bases. Per the germline V gene, CDR1 is SEHNR and CDR2 is FQNEAQ (reference sequence). The CDR3 here is CASSLEITTQYF. The DNA of the CDR3 is TGTGCCAGCAGCTTAGAAATTACTACGCAGTATTTT.

This clone has just a few counts. The chain recombines TRBV4-2 with TRBJ1-2; D is undetermined. The ends were cut back, 5 bases at V and 8 bases at J, with 18 bases in the middle. CDR3 length equals 14 residues. Germline loops: CDR1 LGHNA, CDR2 YNFKEQ. CDR3 region: CASSLGTAGEGYTF. In DNA form, the CDR3 reads TGTGCCAGCAGCTTAGGAACGGCCGGGGAGGGCTACACCTTC.

This clone was detected a few times. The V and J genes are TRBV4-1 and TRBJ1-1; 8 bases agree with TRBD1. J was trimmed by 1 base and V by 3 bases; bases with no gene match: 4. This CDR3 region has 15 residues. Germline CDR1 and CDR2: MGHRA and YSYEKL. The CDR3 nucleotides are TGCGCCAGCAGCCATCTTGGGACAGGGAACACTGAAGCTTTCTTT. Translated, it gives CASSHLGTGNTEAFF.

This chain uses TRBV4-1 with TRBJ1-1, with 7 bases identical to TRBD1. The CDR3 extends over 16 amino acids. The junction had 13 bases not matched to a gene; V was cut back by 5 bases and J by 4 bases. In germline, CDR1 is MGHRA, CDR2 YSYEKL. The CDR3 region is CASSFRDRVRSTEAFF. In DNA form, the CDR3 reads TGCGCCAGCAGCTTCCGAGACAGGGTACGGAGCACTGAAGCTTTCTTT.

This clone was counted between two and nine times. The V call is TRBV28, the J call TRBJ2-3; maybe TRBD1 (5 bases). With 5 bases removed from V and 1 base from J, the gap between germline ends came to 16 bases. The germline V gene encodes CDR1 MDHEN and CDR2 SYDVKM. This CDR3 contains 16 residues. CDR3 nucleotide sequence: TGTGCCAGCAGTAGACAACAGGTGTCTGGCACAGATACGCAGTATTTT. Translating gives CASSRQQVSGTDTQYF. The complete variable domain, with remaining parts taken from reference TRBV28 and TRBJ2-3, reads DVKVTQSSRYLVKRTGEKVFLECVQDMDHENMFWYRQDPGLGLRLIYFSYDVKMKEKGDIPEGYSVSREKKERFSLILESASTNQTSMYLCASSRQQVSGTDTQYFGPGTRLTVL.

DNA of the CDR3: TGTGCCTGGACCCGGACAGGGGGGAGTGAAAAACTGTTTTTT. Amino acids: CAWTRTGGSEKLFF. The V and J genes are TRBV30 and TRBJ1-4; 10 nucleotides align to TRBD1. The V segment lost 4 bases and the J segment 7 bases; nucleotides outside the gene matches: 6. The CDR3 spans 14 residues. The germline CDR1 and CDR2 sequences are GTSNPN and SVGIG (reference sequence).

The chain has TRBV5-1 and TRBJ2-7, with a tentative D call TRBD2 (5 bases). Trimming pared 4 bases from V and 3 bases from J, leaving 17 bases between. The germline V gene has CDR1 SGHRS and CDR2 YFSETQ. This CDR3 has 15 amino acids. The CDR3 spells CASSLGVAQLYEQYF. CDR3 nucleotide sequence: TGCGCCAGCAGCCTGGGAGTCGCGCAGCTCTACGAGCAGTACTTC.

In its sample, this clone was seen a few times. The chain recombines TRBV29-1 with TRBJ2-1, with TRBD1 matching 9 bases. The CDR3 is made up of 13 amino acids. V dropped 7 bases and J dropped 8; count of bases not matched to a gene: 9. CDR1 is SQVTM, CDR2 ANQGSEA, per germline. CDR3 residues: CSGSGTGRYEQFF. The CDR3 nucleotides read TGCAGCGGGTCCGGGACAGGGCGGTATGAGCAGTTCTTC.